This TCR beta chain appears in the sequencing data of a study of early T cells in non-severe SARS-CoV-2 infection. In the study overall: Chains from this unsorted whole-blood bulk RNA could not be paired. Study-level findings and limits: Matching results from VDJdb favored anti-spike CD8 responses, leaving private and CD4 specificities undetected.

For this clonotype: Its antigen is not identified.

The protocol attached unique molecular identifiers to individual cDNA molecules. One entry per CDR3 protein results from TCRdb running MiXCR on the 5' RACE reads. The table has roughly 83,000 distinct CDR3 sequences, 9.5% to 15% seen once. Germline loops: CDR1 MNHEY, CDR2 SVGAGI. This CDR3 is built from 15 residues. The germline V and J ends were trimmed by 0 bases and 2 bases, with 7 bases remaining between them. The receptor comes from an adult who was a healthcare worker with PCR-confirmed SARS-CoV-2 infection or an uninfected control (not recorded which). The sequencing here drew on whole blood, taken at baseline. The gene calls are TRBV6-5 and TRBJ1-4; D not resolved. The DNA of the CDR3 is TGTGCCAGCAGTTACTCGAAGAAGACTAATGAAAAACTGTTTTTT. This gives the protein CASSYSKKTNEKLFF.